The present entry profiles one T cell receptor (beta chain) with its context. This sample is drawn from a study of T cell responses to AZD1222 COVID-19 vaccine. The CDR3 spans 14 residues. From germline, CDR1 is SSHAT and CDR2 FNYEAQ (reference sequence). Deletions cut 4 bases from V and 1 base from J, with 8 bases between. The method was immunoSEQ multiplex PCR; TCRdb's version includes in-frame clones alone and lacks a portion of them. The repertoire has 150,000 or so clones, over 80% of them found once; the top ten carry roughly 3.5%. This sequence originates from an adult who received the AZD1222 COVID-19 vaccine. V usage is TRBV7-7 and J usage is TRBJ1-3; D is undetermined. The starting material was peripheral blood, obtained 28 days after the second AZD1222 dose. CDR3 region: CASSSAASGNTIYF. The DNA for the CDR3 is TGTGCCAGCAGCTCCGCGGCTTCTGGAAACACCATATATTTT.